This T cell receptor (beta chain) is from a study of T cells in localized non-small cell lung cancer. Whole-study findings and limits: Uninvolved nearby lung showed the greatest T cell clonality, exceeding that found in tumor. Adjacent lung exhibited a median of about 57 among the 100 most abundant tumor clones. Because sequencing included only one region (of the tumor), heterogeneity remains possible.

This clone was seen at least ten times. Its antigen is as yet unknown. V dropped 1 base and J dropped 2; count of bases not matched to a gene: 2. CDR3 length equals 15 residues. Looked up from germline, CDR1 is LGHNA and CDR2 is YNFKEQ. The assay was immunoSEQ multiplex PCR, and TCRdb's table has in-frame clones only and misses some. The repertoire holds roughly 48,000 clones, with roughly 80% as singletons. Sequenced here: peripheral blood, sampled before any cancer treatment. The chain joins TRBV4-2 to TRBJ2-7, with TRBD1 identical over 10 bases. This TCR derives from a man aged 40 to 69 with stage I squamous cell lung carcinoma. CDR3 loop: CASSQAGTGAYEQYF. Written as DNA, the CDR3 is TGTGCCAGCAGCCAAGCCGGGACAGGGGCCTACGAGCAGTACTTC.